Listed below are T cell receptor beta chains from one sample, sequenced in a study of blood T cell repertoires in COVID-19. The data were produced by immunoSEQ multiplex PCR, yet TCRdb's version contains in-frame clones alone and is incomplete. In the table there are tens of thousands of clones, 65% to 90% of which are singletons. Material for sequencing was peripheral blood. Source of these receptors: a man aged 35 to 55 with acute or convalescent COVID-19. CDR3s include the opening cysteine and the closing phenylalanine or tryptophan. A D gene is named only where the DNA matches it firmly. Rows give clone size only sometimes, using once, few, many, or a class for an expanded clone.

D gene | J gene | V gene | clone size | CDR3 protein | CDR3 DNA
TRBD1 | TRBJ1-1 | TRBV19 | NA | CASRNNGQGWATEAFF | TGTGCCAGTAGGAATAACGGACAGGGATGGGCCACTGAAGCTTTCTTT
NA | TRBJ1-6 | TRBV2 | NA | CASSEARGSPLHF | TGTGCCAGCAGTGAAGCACGGGGTTCACCCCTCCACTTT
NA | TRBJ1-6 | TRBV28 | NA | CASRGGGPFSPLHF | TGTGCCAGCAGGGGCGGGGGGCCCTTTTCACCCCTCCACTTT
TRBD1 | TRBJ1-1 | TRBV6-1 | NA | CASSEQGVRNTEAFF | TGTGCCAGCAGTGAACAGGGGGTGAGGAACACTGAAGCTTTCTTT
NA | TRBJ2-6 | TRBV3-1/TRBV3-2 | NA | CASSQHRASGANVLTF | TGTGCCAGCAGCCAACACAGGGCCTCTGGGGCCAACGTCCTGACTTTC
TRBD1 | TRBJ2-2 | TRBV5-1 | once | CASSSWTGAGGELFF | TGCGCCAGCAGCTCATGGACAGGGGCCGGCGGGGAGCTGTTTTTT
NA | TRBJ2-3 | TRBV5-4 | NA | CASSLGRGDTQYF | TGTGCCAGCAGCTTGGGACGGGGAGATACGCAGTATTTT
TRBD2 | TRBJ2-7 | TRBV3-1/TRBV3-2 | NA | CASTSAGGQYEQYF | TGTGCCAGCACAAGTGCGGGGGGGCAGTACGAGCAGTACTTC
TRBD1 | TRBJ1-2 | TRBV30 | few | CAWSASGGYGYTF | TGTGCCTGGAGTGCATCAGGGGGATATGGCTACACCTTC
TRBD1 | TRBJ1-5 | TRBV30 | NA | CAWSPGQVINQPQHF | TGTGCCTGGAGCCCGGGACAGGTGATCAATCAGCCCCAGCATTTT
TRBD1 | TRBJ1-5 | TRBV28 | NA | CASSLGGQGNQPQHF | TGTGCCAGCAGTTTAGGGGGACAGGGCAATCAGCCCCAGCATTTT
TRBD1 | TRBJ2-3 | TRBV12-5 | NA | CASGRQGSDTQYF | TGTGCTAGTGGTCGACAGGGTTCAGATACGCAGTATTTT
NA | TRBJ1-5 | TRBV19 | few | CASSRFGGNQPQHF | TGTGCCAGTAGTCGGTTCGGGGGTAATCAGCCCCAGCATTTT
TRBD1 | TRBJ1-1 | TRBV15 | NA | CATSITRQGEAFF | TGTGCCACCAGCATAACTAGACAGGGTGAAGCTTTCTTT
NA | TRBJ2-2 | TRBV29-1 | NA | CSASSGVATGELFF | TGCAGCGCATCTTCAGGGGTGGCGACCGGGGAGCTGTTTTTT
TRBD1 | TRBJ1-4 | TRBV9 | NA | CASSVGQGAEKLFF | TGTGCCAGCAGCGTAGGACAGGGCGCCGAAAAACTGTTTTTT
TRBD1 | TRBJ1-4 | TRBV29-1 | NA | CSVRFSGQGGEKLFF | TGCAGCGTTCGTTTCTCCGGACAGGGAGGGGAAAAACTGTTTTTT
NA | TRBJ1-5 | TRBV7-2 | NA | CASSLGLSPNQPQHF | TGTGCCAGCAGCCTGGGACTTTCACCTAATCAGCCCCAGCATTTT
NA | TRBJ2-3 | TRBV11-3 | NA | CASSLVATDTQYF | TGTGCCAGCAGCTTAGTGGCCACAGATACGCAGTATTTT
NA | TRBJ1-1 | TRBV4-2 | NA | CASSQETLANTEAFF | TGTGCCAGCAGCCAAGAGACTTTGGCGAACACTGAAGCTTTCTTT
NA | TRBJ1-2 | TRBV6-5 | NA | CASSTGAAVNYGYTF | TGTGCCAGCAGCACCGGTGCGGCAGTCAACTATGGCTACACCTTC
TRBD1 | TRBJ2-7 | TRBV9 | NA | CASSFRDRDEQYF | TGTGCCAGCAGCTTTCGGGACAGGGACGAGCAGTACTTC
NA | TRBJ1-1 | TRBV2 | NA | CASKLWGGTEAFF | TGTGCCAGCAAGTTATGGGGGGGCACTGAAGCTTTCTTT
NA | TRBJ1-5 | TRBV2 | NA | CASSVQGSILDQPQHF | TGTGCCAGCAGCGTACAGGGTTCGATATTAGATCAGCCCCAGCATTTT
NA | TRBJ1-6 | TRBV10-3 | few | CAISEVRGGHNSPLHF | TGTGCCATCAGTGAAGTGCGGGGAGGGCATAATTCACCCCTCCACTTT
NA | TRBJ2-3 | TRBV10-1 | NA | CASSEHRAGHGTDTQYF | TGCGCCAGCAGTGAGCATCGGGCGGGCCATGGGACAGATACGCAGTATTTT
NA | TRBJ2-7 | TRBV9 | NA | CASSPVSYEQYF | TGTGCCAGCAGCCCCGTCTCCTACGAGCAGTACTTC
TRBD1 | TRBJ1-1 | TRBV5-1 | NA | CASSLAGTVRNTEAFF | TGCGCCAGCAGCTTGGCCGGGACAGTCAGGAACACTGAAGCTTTCTTT
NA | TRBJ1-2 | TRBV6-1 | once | CASSEGLDYGYTF | TGTGCCAGCAGTGAGGGACTAGACTATGGCTACACCTTC
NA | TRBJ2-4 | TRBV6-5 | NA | CASSYSRFSQNIQYF | TGTGCCAGCAGTTACTCGAGGTTTTCCCAAAACATTCAGTACTTC
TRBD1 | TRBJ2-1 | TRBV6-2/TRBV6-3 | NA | CASSYYRTGANYNEQFF | TGTGCCAGCAGTTACTATAGGACAGGGGCAAATTACAATGAGCAGTTCTTC